This entry lists 21 T cell receptor beta chains sequenced from one sample in a study of T-cell memory formation after mild COVID-19. Using its own MiXCR run on the 5' RACE reads, TCRdb lists one record per CDR3 protein. This sample carries around 420,000 distinct CDR3 sequences, 24% of them seen once, and the ten largest clones take around 8.8%. Input material: PBMCs or a T cell subset sorted from them (not recorded which). The source is an adult woman who had mild COVID-19 (a few samples of this study predate the infection). Cell type and time point are not known.

This clonotype was counted between two and nine times. The gene calls are TRBV4-3 and TRBJ2-2, with D unresolved. The germline gives CDR1 LGHNA, CDR2 YSLEER. This CDR3 region has 15 residues. V lost 0 bases and J 7 bases, leaving 12 bases between the germline ends. CDR3 sequence (DNA): TGCGCCAGCAGCCAAGATCGATACGCTGACGGGGAGCTGTTTTTT. This gives the protein CASSQDRYADGELFF.

The V call is TRBV5-1, the J call TRBJ2-2, with D possibly being TRBD2 (6 bases). Trimming took 4 bases from V and 6 from J, leaving 13 bases between them. The CDR3 length is 14 residues. Germline CDR1 reads SGHRS; CDR2 reads YFSETQ. CDR3 loop: CASSVRDGAGELFF. CDR3 coding DNA: TGCGCCAGCAGCGTGCGGGACGGAGCCGGGGAGCTGTTTTTT.

In its sample, this clonotype was seen a few times. This chain connects TRBV7-6 to TRBJ2-7; D may be TRBD1 (5 bases). The CDR3 length is 13 residues. The germline CDR1 and CDR2 sequences are SGHVS and FNYEAQ. Trimming removed 0 bases from V and 7 bases from J, with 10 bases in between. The DNA for the CDR3 is TGTGCCAGCAGCTTAGCGCCGACAGCTGAGCAGTACTTC. Translated: CASSLAPTAEQYF.

V usage is TRBV6-6 and J usage is TRBJ1-5, with TRBD1 identical over 8 bases. The CDR3 covers 16 residues. With V trimmed by 4 bases and J by 1 base, 6 bases remained unmatched. In germline, CDR1 is MNHNY, CDR2 SVGAGI (reference sequence). CDR3 nucleotide sequence: TGTGCCAGCAGTTTCGGACAGGGAGGAAGCAATCAGCCCCAGCATTTT. Protein product: CASSFGQGGSNQPQHF.

The genes are TRBV20-1 and TRBJ1-5, with unresolved D. The V end lost 5 bases, the J end lost 7 bases, and 15 bases lay between the germline ends. Germline CDR1 and CDR2: DFQATT and SNEGSKA (reference sequence). CDR3 length: 13 residues. This CDR3 reads CSAADGANQPQHF. In DNA form, the CDR3 reads TGCAGTGCTGCAGACGGAGCTAACCAGCCCCAGCATTTT.

This clonotype was counted between two and nine times. The chain employs TRBV3-1 and TRBJ2-2, with D hard to call. The V and J ends lost 3 bases and 4 bases respectively, with 9 bases between them. The CDR3 consists of 14 residues. The germline V gene encodes CDR1 LGHDT and CDR2 YNNKEL (reference sequence). The CDR3 bases are TGTGCCAGCAGCCAGGCCGGGCCCACCGGGGAGCTGTTTTTT. Protein product: CASSQAGPTGELFF.

The chain recombines TRBV2 with TRBJ2-1; D may be TRBD2 (6 bases). The CDR3 is 16 residues long. CDR1 and CDR2 (germline): SNHLY, FYNNEI. V dropped 8 bases and J dropped 6 bases, with 23 bases sitting between them. Here the CDR3 DNA reads TGTGCCAGCCTTACGCTCATAGCGGAAAGAACCAATGAGCAGTTCTTC. Amino acid sequence: CASLTLIAERTNEQFF.

This clonotype came up once. The chain joins TRBV15 to TRBJ1-5, with D tentatively TRBD1 (6 bases). CDR1 and CDR2 (germline): LNHNV, YYDKDF (reference sequence). This CDR3 comprises 18 residues. V was cut by 0 bases and J by 0 bases, with 15 bases left in between. The CDR3 nucleotides read TGTGCCACCAGCAGAGATCTGACAGGTCGGGGTAGCAATCAGCCCCAGCATTTT. This sequence encodes CATSRDLTGRGSNQPQHF.

This clonotype was picked up a small number of times. The chain couples TRBV20-1 to TRBJ2-2; the D is unclear. Germline V gives CDR1 DFQATT, CDR2 SNEGSKA (reference sequence). The germline V and J ends were trimmed by 3 bases and 2 bases, with 7 bases remaining between them. The length of the CDR3 is 13 residues. This CDR3 is CSASRTNTGELFF. In DNA form, the CDR3 reads TGCAGTGCTAGCAGAACTAACACCGGGGAGCTGTTTTTT.

This clonotype was detected once. This chain joins TRBV6-5 and TRBJ1-2; D call uncertain. The germline gives CDR1 MNHEY, CDR2 SVGAGI. The CDR3 is made up of 13 amino acids. Trimming cost V 2 bases and J 7 bases, with 11 bases left between them. Written as DNA, the CDR3 is TGTGCCAGCAGTTACACGGGTGCGAGTGGCTACACCTTC. Amino acid sequence: CASSYTGASGYTF.

This clonotype was recorded a few times. The chain is built from TRBV6-5 and TRBJ1-2, with 9 bases lining up with TRBD1. With V trimmed by 5 bases and J by 2 bases, 3 bases remained unmatched. The CDR3 totals 14 residues. CDR1 and CDR2 (germline): MNHEY, SVGAGI. CDR3 amino acids: CASSGQGLNYGYTF. The CDR3 DNA reads TGTGCCAGCAGTGGACAGGGGTTGAACTATGGCTACACCTTC.

V is TRBV10-3 and J is TRBJ2-2; a possible D gene is TRBD2 (5 bases). Trimming pared 2 bases from V and 5 bases from J, leaving 33 bases between. The germline V gene encodes CDR1 ENHRY and CDR2 SYGVKD. This CDR3 region has 22 residues. This CDR3 is CAISEGPAARTEGDGVTGELFF. DNA for the CDR3: TGTGCCATCAGTGAGGGACCGGCGGCACGAACCGAGGGAGACGGGGTTACCGGGGAGCTGTTTTTT.

V is TRBV7-2 and J is TRBJ2-1; D perhaps matches TRBD2 (5 bases). The CDR3 consists of 15 residues. The V end was cut by 0 bases, the J end by 8 bases, with 14 bases between. The V gene's germline CDR1 is SGHTA and CDR2 FQGNSA. CDR3 amino acids: CASSLALDHGDEQFF. CDR3 bases: TGTGCCAGCAGCTTAGCCCTGGATCACGGGGATGAGCAGTTCTTC.

This clonotype occurred a few times. The chain carries TRBV7-9 and TRBJ1-1; D is undetermined. V was trimmed by 5 bases and J by 5 bases, leaving 9 bases between them. In germline, CDR1 is SEHNR, CDR2 FQNEAQ (reference sequence). The CDR3 is 12 residues long. CDR3: CASSPLATEAFF. The DNA of the CDR3 is TGTGCCAGCAGCCCCTTAGCTACTGAAGCTTTCTTT.

This clonotype has just a few counts. The chain recombines TRBV20-1 with TRBJ1-2, with TRBD1 matching 7 bases. The CDR3 loop spans 13 amino acids. Germline lookup yields CDR1 DFQATT and CDR2 SNEGSKA (reference sequence). Losses at the gene ends were 1 base for V and 3 bases for J; bases not matched to a gene: 2. The CDR3 reads CSARVQGHYGYTF. The CDR3 DNA reads TGCAGTGCTAGAGTACAGGGGCACTATGGCTACACCTTC.

The V gene is TRBV30, the J gene TRBJ2-7, with a tentative D call TRBD2 (5 bases). V lost 2 bases and J lost 6, with 17 bases in between. Germline CDR1 reads GTSNPN; CDR2 reads SVGIG (reference sequence). The CDR3 length is 14 residues. The CDR3 spells CAWSPPVRGREQYF. CDR3 DNA sequence: TGTGCCTGGAGTCCCCCGGTGAGAGGGCGCGAGCAGTACTTC. Combining the CDR3 with reference TRBV30 and TRBJ2-7 gives the whole variable domain SQTIHQWPATLVQPVGSPLSLECTVEGTSNPNLYWYRQAAGRGLQLLFYSVGIGQISSEVPQNLSASRPQDRQFILSSKKLLLSDSGFYLCAWSPPVRGREQYFGPGTRLTVT.

The rearrangement links TRBV11-2 to TRBJ2-5; D possibly uses TRBD1 or TRBD2 (7 bases each). Germline assignment: CDR1 SGHAT and CDR2 FQNNGV. The CDR3 has 16 amino acids. Trimming took 5 bases from V and 3 from J, leaving 19 bases between them. Written as DNA, the CDR3 is TGTGCCAGCAGCCCAGGGGGGAGGGTTACCAAAGAGACCCAGTACTTC. It codes for CASSPGGRVTKETQYF.

V gene TRBV6-4 combines with J gene TRBJ2-1; 7 bases line up with TRBD2. The CDR3 covers 14 residues. Trimming at V came to 6 bases and at J to 8 bases, leaving 10 bases not matched to a gene. The germline V gene encodes CDR1 MRHNA and CDR2 SNTAGT. The CDR3 here is CASSRAGFGDEQFF. CDR3 sequence (DNA): TGTGCCAGCAGCAGAGCGGGGTTCGGCGATGAGCAGTTCTTC.

The chain recombines TRBV2 with TRBJ2-5, with 9 bases that match TRBD2. The J segment lost 2 bases and the V segment lost 7 bases, leaving 2 bases of the junction unmatched. The CDR3 runs to 13 residues. The germline V gene encodes CDR1 SNHLY and CDR2 FYNNEI. The CDR3 coding sequence is TGTGCCAGCAAGCGGGGGGAACAAGAGACCCAGTACTTC. Its translation: CASKRGEQETQYF. Using reference TRBV2 and TRBJ2-5 for the parts outside the CDR3, the full variable domain is EPEVTQTPSHQVTQMGQEVILRCVPISNHLYFYWYRQILGQKVEFLVSFYNNEISEKSEIFDDQFSVERPDGSNFTLKIRSTKLEDSAMYFCASKRGEQETQYFGPGTRLLVL.

This chain links TRBV12-3 or TRBV12-4 with TRBJ2-7; weak D call: TRBD1 (6 bases). The V gene lost 8 bases and the J gene lost 0 bases, with 17 bases spanning the gap. This CDR3 is built from 15 residues. For the CDR3, the DNA is TGTGCCAGCGGCGGTATCGGACAGCTCTCCTACGAGCAGTACTTC. The encoded protein is CASGGIGQLSYEQYF.

This clonotype was counted at least ten times. The genes are TRBV7-9 and TRBJ1-6, with TRBD1 identical over 7 bases. Germline trimming cut 3 bases from V and 7 bases from J; bases unmatched to any gene: 9. The CDR3 is 16 residues long. Germline V gives CDR1 SEHNR, CDR2 FQNEAQ (reference sequence). The CDR3 sequence is CASSLISGTVNSPLHF. The CDR3 nucleotides read TGTGCCAGCAGCTTGATCTCCGGGACAGTGAATTCACCCCTCCACTTT.